The 19 T cell receptor beta chains below come from one sample, sequenced in a study of OX40 agonist ivuxolimab in advanced cancers. Clones were read by immunoSEQ multiplex PCR, and TCRdb kept only the in-frame ones, dropping some. The sample has about 14,000 clones; more than 80% are singletons. This material consisted of CD4+ or CD8+ T cells sorted from blood, taken in a trial of the OX40 agonist ivuxolimab. Receptors originate from an adult with an advanced solid tumor such as melanoma, head and neck, liver or kidney cancer.

This chain connects TRBV5-4 to TRBJ1-1; no definite D call. The CDR3 loop spans 11 amino acids. The germline V and J ends were trimmed by 2 bases and 5 bases, with 4 bases remaining between them. Germline V gene data show CDR1 as SGHNT and CDR2 as YYREEE (reference sequence). For the CDR3, the DNA is TGTGCCAGCAGCTTCGGTACTGAAGCTTTCTTT. Translation gives CASSFGTEAFF.

V usage is TRBV27 and J usage is TRBJ1-1, with D perhaps TRBD1 (6 bases). CDR3 size: 13 residues. Trimming cost V 3 bases and J 7 bases, with 12 bases left between them. Per the germline V gene, CDR1 is MNHEY and CDR2 is SMNVEV (reference sequence). CDR3 in DNA: TGTGCCAGCAGTTTCGGAACAGGGAGTGAAGCTTTCTTT. Its translation is CASSFGTGSEAFF.

The chain couples TRBV10-3 to TRBJ2-3, with 9 nucleotides matching TRBD1. V gave up 2 bases and J gave up 1 base; unmatched junction bases: 1. Germline CDR1 reads ENHRY; CDR2 reads SYGVKD. The CDR3 sequence is 15 residues long. CDR3 in amino acids: CAISEDRGGTDTQYF. The CDR3 DNA is TGTGCCATCAGTGAGGACAGGGGGGGCACAGATACGCAGTATTTT.

The J gene is TRBJ2-7, the V gene TRBV19; D is undetermined. The germline gives CDR1 LNHDA, CDR2 SQIVND (reference sequence). The CDR3 covers 13 residues. Deletions cut 1 base from V and 3 bases from J, with 7 bases between. The CDR3 nucleotides read TGTGCCAGTAGTATAGCTCCGGGCTACGAGCAGTACTTC. Its translation: CASSIAPGYEQYF.

The rearrangement links TRBV28 to TRBJ2-6; the D gene could be TRBD1 or TRBD2 (7 bases each). The CDR3 is made up of 19 amino acids. In germline, CDR1 is MDHEN, CDR2 SYDVKM. The V and J ends lost 7 bases and 1 base respectively, with 23 bases between them. Written as DNA, the CDR3 is TGTGCCAGCACCCCAGGGGGGGCCCTTACGACATCTGGGGCCAACGTCCTGACTTTC. It encodes CASTPGGALTTSGANVLTF.

The chain employs TRBV10-3 and TRBJ1-4; maybe TRBD1 (5 bases). The germline V gene encodes CDR1 ENHRY and CDR2 SYGVKD. With 5 bases removed from V and 3 bases from J, the gap between germline ends came to 22 bases. The CDR3 totals 18 residues. As DNA, the CDR3 is TGTGCCATCAGTACCGCAGGGAGGGGAGATGGTTCTAATGAAAAACTGTTTTTT. Residues: CAISTAGRGDGSNEKLFF.

This clone appeared once. The chain couples TRBV6-1 to TRBJ2-5; 8 bases are shared with TRBD1. The CDR3 runs to 15 residues. Unmatched junction bases numbered 9, after V lost 2 bases and J lost 7 bases. Germline CDR1 reads MNHNS; CDR2 reads SASEGT. In nucleotides, the CDR3 is TGTGCCAGCAGTGAAAATCCAGGGGGCGTTGGGACCCAGTACTTC. The encoded protein is CASSENPGGVGTQYF.

This chain uses TRBV27 with TRBJ2-1, with TRBD2 matching over 10 bases. Germline trimming cut 0 bases from V and 7 bases from J; bases unmatched to any gene: 6. Germline assignment: CDR1 MNHEY and CDR2 SMNVEV (reference sequence). CDR3 length equals 16 residues. CDR3 nucleotide sequence: TGTGCCAGCAGTTTATCCGGGTCTAGCGGGAGAAATGAGCAGTTCTTC. This sequence encodes CASSLSGSSGRNEQFF.

The V call is TRBV11-2, the J call TRBJ2-2, with D maybe TRBD1 (5 bases). Germline assignment: CDR1 SGHAT and CDR2 FQNNGV. This CDR3 region has 14 residues. The germline V and J ends were trimmed by 1 base and 5 bases, with 8 bases remaining between them. Here the CDR3 reads CASSLVGATGELFF. The CDR3 DNA follows: TGTGCCAGCAGCTTAGTAGGGGCAACCGGGGAGCTGTTTTTT.

J is TRBJ2-7 and V is TRBV7-9, with TRBD1 identical over 7 bases. Germline-derived CDR1 and CDR2 are SEHNR and FQNEAQ (reference sequence). The CDR3 length is 14 residues. V lost 1 base to trimming and J lost 4 bases; unmatched junction nucleotides: 4. For the CDR3, the DNA is TGTGCCAGCAGCTTAGAGGGGGCAGGGTACGAGCAGTACTTC. The encoded protein is CASSLEGAGYEQYF.

The chain is built from TRBV5-1 and TRBJ2-3; D unclear. Per the germline V gene, CDR1 is SGHRS and CDR2 is YFSETQ. This CDR3 is 12 amino acids long. The germline V and J ends were trimmed by 0 bases and 4 bases, with 3 bases remaining between them. In DNA, the CDR3 is TGCGCCAGCAGCTTGGCGGCAGATACGCAGTATTTT. Translated: CASSLAADTQYF.

This clone was seen a single time. This chain connects TRBV7-9 to TRBJ2-1, with D possibly matching TRBD2 (6 bases). Looked up from germline, CDR1 is SEHNR and CDR2 is FQNEAQ (reference sequence). The CDR3 consists of 17 residues. The V and J ends lost 8 bases and 3 bases respectively, with 23 bases between them. The CDR3 sequence: CASSGGIRSPLYNEQFF. DNA for the CDR3: TGTGCCAGCTCAGGCGGGATTCGTTCCCCTCTCTACAATGAGCAGTTCTTC. Drawing the rest from reference TRBV7-9 and TRBJ2-1, the complete variable domain is DTGVSQNPRHKITKRGQNVTFRCDPISEHNRLYWYRQTLGQGPEFLTYFQNEAQLEKSRLLSDRFSAERPKGSFSTLEIQRTEQGDSAMYLCASSGGIRSPLYNEQFFGPGTRLTVL.

This clone appeared a single time. The rearrangement links TRBV2 to TRBJ1-1; the D is unclear. Germline assignment: CDR1 SNHLY and CDR2 FYNNEI. This CDR3 region has 11 residues. V dropped 6 bases and J dropped 2 bases, with 4 bases sitting between them. CDR3 bases: TGTGCCAGCAGGGAAAACACTGAAGCTTTCTTT. It translates to CASRENTEAFF.

V is TRBV30 and J is TRBJ2-2; 7 bases are shared with TRBD2. V lost 2 bases, J lost 3 bases, and 12 bases stayed unmatched. The length of the CDR3 is 17 residues. CDR1 and CDR2 from the germline V gene are GTSNPN and SVGIG (reference sequence). Here the CDR3 DNA reads TGTGCCTGGAGTCCCGAGAAGCGGGATATTTACACCGGGGAGCTGTTTTTT. It translates to CAWSPEKRDIYTGELFF.

J is TRBJ2-7 and V is TRBV7-9; D not resolved. The V end lost 1 base, the J end lost 2 bases, and 12 bases lay between the germline ends. This CDR3 has 15 residues. The germline V gene encodes CDR1 SEHNR and CDR2 FQNEAQ (reference sequence). CDR3 protein: CASSLETSPPYEQYF. The CDR3 DNA sequence: TGTGCCAGCAGCTTAGAGACCAGTCCTCCCTACGAGCAGTACTTC.

The chain links TRBV7-8 to TRBJ2-7; tentatively, D is TRBD1 (5 bases). The ends were cut back, 1 base at V and 4 bases at J, with 14 bases in the middle. Germline assignment: CDR1 SGHVS and CDR2 FQNEAQ. CDR3 length: 15 residues. The CDR3 is CASSLGGSGDYEQYF. The CDR3 nucleotides read TGTGCCAGCAGCTTAGGGGGCTCCGGAGATTACGAGCAGTACTTC.

This clone appeared once. The chain links TRBV6-1 to TRBJ2-7; D is undetermined. V shed 6 bases and J shed 5 bases, with 14 bases lying between them. Germline V gene data show CDR1 as MNHNS and CDR2 as SASEGT. CDR3 length: 13 residues. This CDR3 is CASSPSVGNEQYF. CDR3 sequence (DNA): TGTGCCAGCAGCCCGTCGGTAGGGAACGAGCAGTACTTC.

This sequence joins TRBV4-1 and TRBJ1-5, with a possible D match to TRBD1 (6 bases). This CDR3 contains 13 residues. CDR1 and CDR2 (germline): MGHRA, YSYEKL. Trimming took 3 bases from V and 6 from J, leaving 9 bases between them. CDR3 region: CASSQGAGQPQHF. The CDR3 DNA reads as TGCGCCAGCAGCCAGGGGGCCGGTCAGCCCCAGCATTTT.

In regard to this clone: One junction end disagrees with the germline gene, perhaps due to a read error. The CDR3 region is CASSPPGQGQTQYF. In nucleotides, the CDR3 is TGTGCCAGCTCCCCACCGGGACAGGGACAGACCCAGTACTTC. The chain has TRBV18 and TRBJ2-5; TRBD1 matches at 9 bases. Germline CDR1 is KGHSH and CDR2 is LQKENI. The CDR3 totals 14 residues.